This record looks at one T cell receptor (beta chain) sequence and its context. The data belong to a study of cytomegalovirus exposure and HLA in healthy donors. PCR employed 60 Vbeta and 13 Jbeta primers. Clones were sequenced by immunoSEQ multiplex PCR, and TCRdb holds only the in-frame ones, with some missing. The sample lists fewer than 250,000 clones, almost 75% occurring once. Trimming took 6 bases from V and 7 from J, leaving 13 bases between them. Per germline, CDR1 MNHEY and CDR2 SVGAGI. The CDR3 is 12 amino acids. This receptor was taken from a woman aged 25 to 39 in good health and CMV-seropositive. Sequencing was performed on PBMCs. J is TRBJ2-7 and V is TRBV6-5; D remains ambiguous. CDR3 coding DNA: TGTGCCAGCAGCAATGACTCCGGTGAGCAGTACTTC. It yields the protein CASSNDSGEQYF.